The 5 T cell receptor beta chains below come from one sample, sequenced in a study of cytotoxic CD8 clonotypes in ibrutinib-treated CLL. Produced via immunoSEQ multiplex PCR; TCRdb's table is partial and in-frame only. The repertoire holds fewer than 150,000 clones, roughly 84% seen once, with roughly 3.3% in the top ten. This sample comprised PBMCs, obtained after 24 months of ibrutinib treatment. The receptors stem from a human donor with chronic lymphocytic leukemia.

Of note for this clone: An end of the junction does not agree with germline; a read error may underlie this. The chain combines TRBV18 with TRBJ2-4; 10 bases are a match to TRBD2. The CDR3 has 15 amino acids. Germline V CDR1 and CDR2: KGHSH, LQKENI. The CDR3 bases are TGTGCCAGCCCACCAGCAAGCGGGGGGGCGAACATTCAGTACTTC. It specifies CASPPASGGANIQYF.

This clone is a singleton in its sample. This chain connects TRBV30 to TRBJ2-6, with D unresolved. The germline gives CDR1 GTSNPN, CDR2 SVGIG (reference sequence). This CDR3 comprises 17 residues. Trimming took 0 bases from V and 4 from J, leaving 16 bases between them. The CDR3 sequence: CAWSVLLGPAGANVLTF. CDR3 in DNA: TGTGCCTGGAGTGTACTCTTAGGGCCAGCAGGGGCCAACGTCCTGACTTTC.

This chain uses TRBV19 with TRBJ1-1; D call uncertain. V lost 5 bases, J lost 1 base, and 11 bases lay in between. CDR3 size: 14 residues. The germline V gene has CDR1 LNHDA and CDR2 SQIVND (reference sequence). CDR3 protein: CASSLIAGNTEAFF. CDR3 in DNA: TGTGCCAGTAGTCTCATAGCAGGGAACACTGAAGCTTTCTTT.

The J gene is TRBJ2-7, the V gene TRBV7-3, with D possibly matching TRBD1 (6 bases). CDR1 is SGHTA and CDR2 is FQGTGA in the germline V gene. V was trimmed by 5 bases and J by 3 bases, leaving 17 bases between them. The CDR3 contains 15 residues. Written as DNA, the CDR3 is TGTGCCAGCAGCCGGGAACCGGGACACCTCTACGAGCAGTACTTC. Its translation is CASSREPGHLYEQYF.

The chain joins TRBV10-3 to TRBJ1-1; D may be TRBD1 (6 bases). Germline-derived CDR1 and CDR2 are ENHRY and SYGVKD. V dropped 2 bases and J dropped 1 base, with 8 bases sitting between them. The CDR3 spans 14 residues. As DNA, the CDR3 is TGTGCCATCAGTGAGGCGACAGGGAACACTGAAGCTTTCTTT. Amino acid sequence: CAISEATGNTEAFF.